This T cell receptor beta chain was captured by sequencing in a study of blood T cell repertoires in COVID-19. The table came from immunoSEQ multiplex PCR; TCRdb's copy has only in-frame clones and leaves some out. The sample holds around 300,000 clones; about nine tenths are singletons and the top ten take roughly a tenth. Germline values: CDR1 LGHNA, CDR2 YSLEER. With 4 bases removed from V and 0 bases from J, the gap between germline ends came to 9 bases. The CDR3 contains 15 residues. The chain links TRBV4-3 to TRBJ1-4; D is undetermined. The TCR was taken from a woman aged 30 to 39 who had recovered from COVID-19. The sequencing sample was made of PBMCs or T cells enriched from blood (not recorded which). The DNA for the CDR3 is TGCGCCAGCAGCCCTCGAGCTGCAACTAATGAAAAACTGTTTTTT. It yields the protein CASSPRAATNEKLFF.